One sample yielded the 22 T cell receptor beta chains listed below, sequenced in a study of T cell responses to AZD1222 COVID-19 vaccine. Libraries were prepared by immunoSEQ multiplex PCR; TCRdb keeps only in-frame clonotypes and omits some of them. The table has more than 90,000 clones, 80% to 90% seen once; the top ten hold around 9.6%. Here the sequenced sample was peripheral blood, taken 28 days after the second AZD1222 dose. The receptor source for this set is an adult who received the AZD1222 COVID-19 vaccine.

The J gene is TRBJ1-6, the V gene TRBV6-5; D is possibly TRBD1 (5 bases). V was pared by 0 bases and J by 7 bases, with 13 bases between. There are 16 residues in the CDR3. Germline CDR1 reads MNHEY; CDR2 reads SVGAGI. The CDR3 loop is CASSYSTGRSNSPLHF. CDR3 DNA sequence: TGTGCCAGCAGTTACTCCACAGGAAGGAGCAATTCACCCCTCCACTTT.

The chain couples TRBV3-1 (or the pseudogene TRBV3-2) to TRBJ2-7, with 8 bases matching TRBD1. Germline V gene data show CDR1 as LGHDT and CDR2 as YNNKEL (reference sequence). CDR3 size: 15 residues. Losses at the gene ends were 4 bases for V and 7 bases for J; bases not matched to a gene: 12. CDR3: CASSPRDRSLGEQYF. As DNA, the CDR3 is TGTGCCAGCAGCCCCCGGGACAGGAGCCTTGGGGAGCAGTACTTC.

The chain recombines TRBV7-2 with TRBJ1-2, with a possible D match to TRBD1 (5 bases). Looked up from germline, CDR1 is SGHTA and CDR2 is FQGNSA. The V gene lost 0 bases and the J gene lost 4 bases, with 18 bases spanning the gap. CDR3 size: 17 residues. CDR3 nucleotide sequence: TGTGCCAGCAGCTTAGCGGGGGGAGGAGGGGCCCTCTATGGCTACACCTTC. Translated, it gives CASSLAGGGGALYGYTF. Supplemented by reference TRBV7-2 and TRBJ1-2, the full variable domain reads GAGVSQSPSNKVTEKGKDVELRCDPISGHTALYWYRQSLGQGLEFLIYFQGNSAPDKSGLPSDRFSAERTGGSVSTLTIQRTQQEDSAVYLCASSLAGGGGALYGYTFGSGTRLTVV.

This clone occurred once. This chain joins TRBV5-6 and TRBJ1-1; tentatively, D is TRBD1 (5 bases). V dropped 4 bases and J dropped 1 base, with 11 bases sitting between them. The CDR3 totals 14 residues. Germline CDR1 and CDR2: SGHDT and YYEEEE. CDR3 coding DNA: TGTGCCAGCAGCGTAGCGGGGGGGAACACTGAAGCTTTCTTT. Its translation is CASSVAGGNTEAFF.

The CDR3 DNA reads TGTGCCAGCAGCCGGGACAGGGAAAGCAATCAGCCCCAGCATTTT. Amino acid sequence: CASSRDRESNQPQHF. The chain links TRBV6-5 to TRBJ1-5; TRBD1 agrees at 9 bases. The ends lost 6 bases at V and 1 base at J; junction bases unmatched: 4. The germline CDR1 and CDR2 sequences are MNHEY and SVGAGI. This CDR3 region has 15 residues.

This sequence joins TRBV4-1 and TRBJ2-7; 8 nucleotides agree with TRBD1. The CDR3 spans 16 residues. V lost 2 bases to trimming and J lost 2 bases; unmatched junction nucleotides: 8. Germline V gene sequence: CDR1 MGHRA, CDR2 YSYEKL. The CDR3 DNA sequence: TGCGCCAGCAGCCAAAGATTGATCAGGGGGCCCTACGAGCAGTACTTC. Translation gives CASSQRLIRGPYEQYF.

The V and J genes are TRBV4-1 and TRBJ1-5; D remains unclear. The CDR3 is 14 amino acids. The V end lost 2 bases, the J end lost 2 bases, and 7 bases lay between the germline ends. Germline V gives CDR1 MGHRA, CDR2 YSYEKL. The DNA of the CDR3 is TGCGCCAGCAGCCAATTTAGGGGCAATCAGCCCCAGCATTTT. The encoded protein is CASSQFRGNQPQHF.

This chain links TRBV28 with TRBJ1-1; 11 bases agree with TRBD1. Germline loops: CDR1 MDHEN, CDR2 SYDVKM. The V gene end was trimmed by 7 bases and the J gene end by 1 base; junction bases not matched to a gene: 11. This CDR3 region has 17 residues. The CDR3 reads CASTLPRTGGPNTEAFF. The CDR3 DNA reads TGTGCCAGCACCTTACCCCGGACAGGGGGCCCGAACACTGAAGCTTTCTTT. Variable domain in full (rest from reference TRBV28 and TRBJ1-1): DVKVTQSSRYLVKRTGEKVFLECVQDMDHENMFWYRQDPGLGLRLIYFSYDVKMKEKGDIPEGYSVSREKKERFSLILESASTNQTSMYLCASTLPRTGGPNTEAFFGQGTRLTVV.

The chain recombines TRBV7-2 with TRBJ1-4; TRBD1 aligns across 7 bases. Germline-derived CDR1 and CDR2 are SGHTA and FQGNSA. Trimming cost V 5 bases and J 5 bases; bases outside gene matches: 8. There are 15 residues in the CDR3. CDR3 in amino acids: CASSLGGRENEKLFF. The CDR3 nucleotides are TGTGCCAGCAGCCTAGGGGGCAGGGAGAATGAAAAACTGTTTTTT.

Written as DNA, the CDR3 is TGTGCCAGTAGTATTCTGACAGGGGGCGTGAAAGCTGAAGCTTTCTTT. Residues: CASSILTGGVKAEAFF. The J gene is TRBJ1-1, the V gene TRBV19; 10 bases are shared with TRBD1. J was trimmed by 6 bases and V by 3 bases; bases with no gene match: 10. There are 16 residues in the CDR3. CDR1 and CDR2 from the germline V gene are LNHDA and SQIVND (reference sequence).

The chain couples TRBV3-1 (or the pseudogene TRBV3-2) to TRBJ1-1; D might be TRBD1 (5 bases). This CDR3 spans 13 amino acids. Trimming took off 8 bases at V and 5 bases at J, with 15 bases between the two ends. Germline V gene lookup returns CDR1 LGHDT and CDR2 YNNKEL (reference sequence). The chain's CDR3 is CASGAGVVTEAFF. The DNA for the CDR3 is TGTGCCAGCGGGGCGGGGGTTGTGACTGAAGCTTTCTTT.

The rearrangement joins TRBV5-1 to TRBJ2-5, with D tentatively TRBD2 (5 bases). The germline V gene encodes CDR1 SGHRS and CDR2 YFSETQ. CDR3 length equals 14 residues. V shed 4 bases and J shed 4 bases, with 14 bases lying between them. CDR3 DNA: TGCGCCAGCAGCCTAGAGGGAGATTCAGAGACCCAGTACTTC. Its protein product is CASSLEGDSETQYF.

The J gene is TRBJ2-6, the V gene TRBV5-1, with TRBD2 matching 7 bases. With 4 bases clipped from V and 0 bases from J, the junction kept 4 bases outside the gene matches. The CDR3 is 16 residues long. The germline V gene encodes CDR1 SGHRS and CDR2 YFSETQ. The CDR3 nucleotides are TGCGCCAGCAGCGCGGGAGCCATCTCTGGGGCCAACGTCCTGACTTTC. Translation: CASSAGAISGANVLTF.

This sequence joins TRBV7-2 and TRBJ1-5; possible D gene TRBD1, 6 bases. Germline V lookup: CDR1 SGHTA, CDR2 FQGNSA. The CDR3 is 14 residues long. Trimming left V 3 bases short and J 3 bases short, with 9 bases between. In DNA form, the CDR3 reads TGTGCCAGCAGCTTCTCAGGGGCCAATCAGCCCCAGCATTTT. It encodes CASSFSGANQPQHF.

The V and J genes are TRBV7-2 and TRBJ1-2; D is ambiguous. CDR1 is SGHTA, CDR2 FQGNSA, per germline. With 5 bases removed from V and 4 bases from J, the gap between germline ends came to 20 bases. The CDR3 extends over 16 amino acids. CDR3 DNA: TGTGCCAGCAGCCTGAGTTGGAAGGCTGGAACCTATGGCTACACCTTC. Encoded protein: CASSLSWKAGTYGYTF.

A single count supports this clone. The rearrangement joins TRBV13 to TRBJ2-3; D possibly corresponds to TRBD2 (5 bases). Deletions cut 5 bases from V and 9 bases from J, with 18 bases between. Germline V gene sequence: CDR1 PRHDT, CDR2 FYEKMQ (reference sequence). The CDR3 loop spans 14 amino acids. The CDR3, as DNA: TGTGCCAGCAGCGGAGGTCGGGCCCTAGAAACGCAGTATTTT. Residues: CASSGGRALETQYF.

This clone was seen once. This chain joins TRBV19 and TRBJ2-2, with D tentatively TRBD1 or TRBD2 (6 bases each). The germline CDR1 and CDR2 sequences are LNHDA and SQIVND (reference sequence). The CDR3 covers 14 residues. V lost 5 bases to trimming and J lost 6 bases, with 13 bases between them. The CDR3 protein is CASSLLRGAGELFF. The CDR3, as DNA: TGTGCCAGTAGTTTACTTAGGGGGGCCGGGGAGCTGTTTTTT.

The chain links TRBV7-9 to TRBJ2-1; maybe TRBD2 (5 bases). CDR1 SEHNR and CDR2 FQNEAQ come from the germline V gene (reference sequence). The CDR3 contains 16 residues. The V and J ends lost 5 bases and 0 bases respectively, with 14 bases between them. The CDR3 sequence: CASSPLFGSSYNEQFF. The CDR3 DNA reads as TGTGCCAGCAGCCCGCTGTTTGGGAGCTCCTACAATGAGCAGTTCTTC.

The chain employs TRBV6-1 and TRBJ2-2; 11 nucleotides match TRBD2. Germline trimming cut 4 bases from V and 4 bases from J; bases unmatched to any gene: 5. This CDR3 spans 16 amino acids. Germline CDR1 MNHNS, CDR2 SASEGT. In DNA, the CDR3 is TGTGCCAGCAGTGCCATAGCGGGGGGGCCCACCGGGGAGCTGTTTTTT. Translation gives CASSAIAGGPTGELFF.

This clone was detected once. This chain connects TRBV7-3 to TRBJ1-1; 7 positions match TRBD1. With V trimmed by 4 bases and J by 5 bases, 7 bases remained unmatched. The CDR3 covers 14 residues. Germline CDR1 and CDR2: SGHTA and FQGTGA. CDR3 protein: CASSSQGRGTEAFF. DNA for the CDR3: TGTGCCAGCAGCTCACAGGGGCGGGGGACTGAAGCTTTCTTT.

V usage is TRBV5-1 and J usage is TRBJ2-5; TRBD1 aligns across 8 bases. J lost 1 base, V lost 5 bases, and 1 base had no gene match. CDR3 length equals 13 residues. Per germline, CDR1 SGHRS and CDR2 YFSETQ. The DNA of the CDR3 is TGCGCCAGCAGTGGACAGGGCCAAGAGACCCAGTACTTC. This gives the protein CASSGQGQETQYF.

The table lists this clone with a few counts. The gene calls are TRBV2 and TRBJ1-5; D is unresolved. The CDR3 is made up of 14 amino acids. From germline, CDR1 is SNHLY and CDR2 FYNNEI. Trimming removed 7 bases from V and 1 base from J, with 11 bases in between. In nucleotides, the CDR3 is TGTGCCAGCAAAACCGTTCTAAGCAATCAGCCCCAGCATTTT. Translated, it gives CASKTVLSNQPQHF.